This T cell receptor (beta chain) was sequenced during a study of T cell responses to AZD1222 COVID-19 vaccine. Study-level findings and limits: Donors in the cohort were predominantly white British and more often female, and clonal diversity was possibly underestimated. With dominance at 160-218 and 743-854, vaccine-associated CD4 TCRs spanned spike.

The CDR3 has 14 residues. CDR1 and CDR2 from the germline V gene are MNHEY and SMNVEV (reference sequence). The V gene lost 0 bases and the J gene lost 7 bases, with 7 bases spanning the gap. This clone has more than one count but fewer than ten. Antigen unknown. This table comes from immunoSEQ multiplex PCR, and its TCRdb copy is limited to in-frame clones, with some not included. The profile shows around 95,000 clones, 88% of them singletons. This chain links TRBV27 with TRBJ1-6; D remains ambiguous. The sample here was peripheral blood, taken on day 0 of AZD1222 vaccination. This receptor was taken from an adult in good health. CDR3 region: CASSLSGSNSPLHF. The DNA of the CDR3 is TGTGCCAGCAGTTTATCGGGGTCCAATTCACCCCTCCACTTT.